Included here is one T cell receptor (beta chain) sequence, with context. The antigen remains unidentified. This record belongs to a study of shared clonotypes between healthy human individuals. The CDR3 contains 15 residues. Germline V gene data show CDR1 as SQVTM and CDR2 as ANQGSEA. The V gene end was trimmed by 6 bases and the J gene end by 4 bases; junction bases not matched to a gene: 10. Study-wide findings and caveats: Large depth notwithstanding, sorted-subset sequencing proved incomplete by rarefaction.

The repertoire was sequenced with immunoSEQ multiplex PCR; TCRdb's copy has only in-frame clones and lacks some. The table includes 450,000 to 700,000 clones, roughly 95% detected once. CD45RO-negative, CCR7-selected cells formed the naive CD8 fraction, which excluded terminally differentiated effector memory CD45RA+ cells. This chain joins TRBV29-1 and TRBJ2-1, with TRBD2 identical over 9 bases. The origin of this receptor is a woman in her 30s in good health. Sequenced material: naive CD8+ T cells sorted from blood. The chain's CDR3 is CSVHKVLAGYNEQFF. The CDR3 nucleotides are TGCAGCGTGCATAAGGTACTAGCGGGTTACAATGAGCAGTTCTTC.